Following are 30 T cell receptor beta chains from one sample sequenced in a study of cytomegalovirus exposure and HLA in healthy donors. The PCR employed 60 Vbeta primers together with 13 Jbeta primers. Measured with immunoSEQ multiplex PCR; TCRdb has only the in-frame clones, and not every one. The repertoire holds roughly 150,000 clones, 60% to 75% seen once, with over 1.5% in the top ten. Source material: PBMCs. Receptors originate from a human donor in good health.

The chain links TRBV4-3 to TRBJ2-4; 8 positions match TRBD1. This CDR3 has 14 residues. Germline lookup yields CDR1 LGHNA and CDR2 YSLEER. V was clipped by 4 bases and J by 3 bases; unmatched bases: 2. CDR3 in DNA: TGCGCCAGCAGCCCAGGACAGGGCAAAAACATTCAGTACTTC. Its protein is CASSPGQGKNIQYF.

This clone was counted a few times. The chain is built from TRBV9 and TRBJ2-2; D uncertain. CDR3 length: 14 amino acids. Trimming removed 3 bases at V and 5 bases at J, with 11 bases between. CDR1 is SGDLS, CDR2 YYNGEE, per germline. The CDR3: CASSARTETGELFF. In nucleotides, the CDR3 is TGTGCCAGCAGCGCGCGAACAGAGACCGGGGAGCTGTTTTTT. Drawing the rest from reference TRBV9 and TRBJ2-2, the complete variable domain is DSGVTQTPKHLITATGQRVTLRCSPRSGDLSVYWYQQSLDQGLQFLIQYYNGEERAKGNILERFSAQQFPDLHSELNLSSLELGDSALYFCASSARTETGELFFGEGSRLTVL.

The chain couples TRBV2 to TRBJ2-3, with a weak D call TRBD1 (5 bases). There are 14 residues in the CDR3. V was cut by 4 bases and J by 1 base, with 9 bases left in between. The germline V gene encodes CDR1 SNHLY and CDR2 FYNNEI. CDR3 DNA: TGTGCCAGCAGTGGACAGCCACGCACAGATACGCAGTATTTT. Its translation is CASSGQPRTDTQYF.

The J gene is TRBJ2-7, the V gene TRBV4-1; TRBD2 matches 10 bases. This CDR3 comprises 16 residues. V was clipped by 3 bases and J by 0 bases; unmatched bases: 5. The germline V gene encodes CDR1 MGHRA and CDR2 YSYEKL. Here the CDR3 reads CASSHFSGRHSYEQYF. In DNA form, the CDR3 reads TGCGCCAGCAGCCACTTTAGCGGGAGGCACTCCTACGAGCAGTACTTC.

This clone was seen a handful of times. The genes are TRBV2 and TRBJ2-3; 12 nucleotides agree with TRBD2. J lost 4 bases, V lost 6 bases, and 5 bases had no gene match. Germline V gives CDR1 SNHLY, CDR2 FYNNEI. This CDR3 region has 15 residues. The CDR3 region is CASSETSGRADTQYF. CDR3 sequence (DNA): TGTGCCAGCAGCGAGACTAGCGGGAGAGCAGATACGCAGTATTTT.

The chain recombines TRBV6-6 with TRBJ2-1; D is ambiguous. Trimming shortened V by 6 bases and J by 0 bases, and 9 bases separated the two germline ends. The germline V gene encodes CDR1 MNHNY and CDR2 SVGAGI (reference sequence). The CDR3 spans 14 residues. The CDR3 sequence is CASRERSSYNEQFF. CDR3 nucleotide sequence: TGTGCCAGCAGGGAGCGCAGCTCCTACAATGAGCAGTTCTTC.

The rearrangement links TRBV21-1 to TRBJ2-7; the listed D gene, TRBD1, was not tested against the DNA. TRBV21-1 is assigned pseudogene status. The CDR3 is 14 residues long. CDR3 in amino acids: CASSPGHRVYEQYF. CDR3 sequence (DNA): TGTGCCAGCAGCCCGGGACACAGGGTGTACGAGCAGTACTTC.

This clone was seen only a few times. The chain has TRBV7-9 and TRBJ2-1; D uncertain. Germline values: CDR1 SEHNR, CDR2 FQNEAQ (reference sequence). The CDR3 totals 14 residues. V shed 0 bases and J shed 4 bases, with 7 bases lying between them. The CDR3: CASSLADSYNEQFF. The CDR3 nucleotides are TGTGCCAGCAGCTTAGCCGACTCATACAATGAGCAGTTCTTC.

The chain links TRBV6-6 to TRBJ1-6; 9 nucleotides match TRBD1. Germline CDR1 is MNHNY and CDR2 is SVGAGI (reference sequence). Trimming at V came to 8 bases and at J to 7 bases, leaving 0 bases not matched to a gene. The CDR3 is 12 residues long. CDR3 in amino acids: CASGQGNSPLHF. The CDR3 nucleotides read TGTGCCAGCGGACAGGGGAATTCACCCCTCCACTTT.

The rearrangement links TRBV4-2 to TRBJ2-2, with 7 bases fitting TRBD2. V lost 4 bases and J lost 5; bases outside the gene matches: 16. The germline V gene encodes CDR1 LGHNA and CDR2 YNFKEQ. This CDR3 region has 18 residues. CDR3 DNA: TGTGCCAGCAGCCTAGGGCACGTGGCGGGAGTTGCTACCGGGGAGCTGTTTTTT. Protein: CASSLGHVAGVATGELFF.

The CDR3 protein is CASSREGLSTDTQYF. The CDR3 DNA reads TGTGCCAGCAGTCGGGAGGGGCTTAGCACAGATACGCAGTATTTT. The rearrangement uses TRBV6-5 and TRBJ2-3; 8 bases fit TRBD2. With V trimmed by 5 bases and J by 0 bases, 4 bases remained unmatched. CDR3 size: 15 residues. Germline CDR1 reads MNHEY; CDR2 reads SVGAGI.

This chain uses TRBV4-1 with TRBJ2-7; no clear D gene. CDR1 and CDR2 (germline): MGHRA, YSYEKL. CDR3 size: 13 residues. Trimming shortened V by 4 bases and J by 0 bases, and 7 bases separated the two germline ends. For the CDR3, the DNA is TGCGCCAGCAGCCTACCTAACTCCTACGAGCAGTACTTC. Translation: CASSLPNSYEQYF.

This chain uses TRBV29-1 with TRBJ2-7; no definite D call. V lost 7 bases to trimming and J lost 3 bases, with 16 bases between them. The CDR3 is 13 residues long. The germline V gene has CDR1 SQVTM and CDR2 ANQGSEA. CDR3 coding DNA: TGCAGCGCCACAGCACAAGTGGACTACGAGCAGTACTTC. Translated: CSATAQVDYEQYF.

The table lists this clone with a few counts. CDR3 coding DNA: TGTGCCAGCAGCGTAGGGGGGGGGTTCGGCGAGCAGTACTTC. Amino acid sequence: CASSVGGGFGEQYF. V and J are TRBV9 and TRBJ2-7; TRBD2 agrees at 7 bases. V shed 0 bases, J shed 6 bases, and the junction held 6 bases outside the gene matches. The CDR3 length is 14 residues. Germline CDR1 is SGDLS and CDR2 is YYNGEE.

The chain links TRBV11-2 to TRBJ2-1, with TRBD2 as a possible D gene (5 bases). Germline V gives CDR1 SGHAT, CDR2 FQNNGV. V was shortened by 5 bases and J by 4 bases, with 12 bases between the two germline ends. The CDR3 sequence is 14 residues long. The CDR3 DNA reads as TGTGCCAGCAGCCCAATTAGAGGGTACAATGAGCAGTTCTTC. Translating it yields CASSPIRGYNEQFF.

This chain connects TRBV19 to TRBJ2-5, with D perhaps matching TRBD2 (5 bases). Germline CDR1 reads LNHDA; CDR2 reads SQIVND (reference sequence). Trimming removed 8 bases from V and 5 bases from J, with 18 bases in between. The CDR3 consists of 14 residues. CDR3 sequence: CASARAAEEETQYF. The DNA for the CDR3 is TGTGCCAGTGCGCGGGCAGCCGAGGAGGAGACCCAGTACTTC.

This chain connects TRBV28 to TRBJ2-1; 13 bases align to TRBD2. This CDR3 has 16 residues. With V trimmed by 2 bases and J by 7 bases, 5 bases remained unmatched. Per the germline V gene, CDR1 is MDHEN and CDR2 is SYDVKM. CDR3 DNA sequence: TGTGCCAGCAGTTTAAGCGGACTAGCGGGAGAAAATGAGCAGTTCTTC. Translation gives CASSLSGLAGENEQFF.

The rearrangement uses TRBV19 and TRBJ1-2; the match to TRBD1 covers 7 bases. Losses at the gene ends were 7 bases for V and 4 bases for J; bases not matched to a gene: 6. The germline CDR1 and CDR2 sequences are LNHDA and SQIVND (reference sequence). This CDR3 comprises 13 residues. Written as DNA, the CDR3 is TGTGCCAGTACCCCGGGACAGATCTATGGCTACACCTTC. This gives the protein CASTPGQIYGYTF.

In its sample, this clone was seen once. The V and J genes are TRBV9 and TRBJ2-3, with 8 nucleotides matching TRBD2. There are 15 residues in the CDR3. Germline-derived CDR1 and CDR2 are SGDLS and YYNGEE. The V segment lost 3 bases and the J segment 6 bases; nucleotides outside the gene matches: 9. The CDR3 DNA reads as TGTGCCAGCAGCGCAGGTGCGGGAGGCGGGGATACGCAGTATTTT. The encoded protein is CASSAGAGGGDTQYF.

This chain connects TRBV5-4 to TRBJ1-3; 8 bases are a match to TRBD1. With V trimmed by 4 bases and J by 2 bases, 2 bases remained unmatched. The germline CDR1 and CDR2 sequences are SGHNT and YYREEE (reference sequence). The CDR3 is 14 residues long. As DNA, the CDR3 is TGTGCCAGCAGCGTGACAGGGGCTGGAAACACCATATATTTT. Protein: CASSVTGAGNTIYF.

This clone was seen once. The rearrangement joins TRBV18 to TRBJ2-7; 7 bases line up with TRBD2. This CDR3 contains 15 residues. V lost 3 bases to trimming and J lost 5 bases; unmatched junction nucleotides: 10. CDR1 and CDR2 (germline): KGHSH, LQKENI. CDR3 DNA: TGTGCCAGCTCACCCCTCGAGGGACTACTCAACGAGCAGTACTTC. It yields the protein CASSPLEGLLNEQYF. The variable domain in full, completed from reference TRBV18 and TRBJ2-7, reads NAGVMQNPRHLVRRRGQEARLRCSPMKGHSHVYWYRQLPEEGLKFMVYLQKENIIDESGMPKERFSAEFPKEGPSILRIQQVVRGDSAAYFCASSPLEGLLNEQYFGPGTRLTVT.

The V gene is TRBV5-1, the J gene TRBJ2-2; the match to TRBD2 covers 8 bases. The length of the CDR3 is 16 residues. V dropped 0 bases and J dropped 0; count of bases not matched to a gene: 1. Germline-derived CDR1 and CDR2 are SGHRS and YFSETQ. CDR3: CASSLGAGANTGELFF. In nucleotides, the CDR3 is TGCGCCAGCAGCTTGGGAGCGGGGGCGAACACCGGGGAGCTGTTTTTT.

The rearrangement joins TRBV7-8 to TRBJ2-7, with 8 bases matching TRBD2. Trimming removed 5 bases from V and 3 bases from J; junction bases left unmatched: 9. The CDR3 runs 15 residues. Germline values: CDR1 SGHVS, CDR2 FQNEAQ. The CDR3, as DNA: TGTGCCAGCAGCGGGGTGGGGACTAGAATCTACGAGCAGTACTTC. Translation gives CASSGVGTRIYEQYF.

This clone appeared a few times. V and J are TRBV5-4 and TRBJ2-5, with D perhaps matching TRBD1 (6 bases). The CDR3 has 17 residues. V lost 4 bases, J lost 0 bases, and 19 bases lay in between. Germline assignment: CDR1 SGHNT and CDR2 YYREEE (reference sequence). As DNA, the CDR3 is TGTGCCAGCAGCCTGGGGGCGACTAACCGGTACCAAGAGACCCAGTACTTC. Translating gives CASSLGATNRYQETQYF.

The V call is TRBV6-5, the J call TRBJ2-7, with TRBD2 identical over 8 bases. Per germline, CDR1 MNHEY and CDR2 SVGAGI. The CDR3 covers 15 residues. V dropped 6 bases and J dropped 0; count of bases not matched to a gene: 7. CDR3 sequence (DNA): TGTGCCAGCAGACTCGGGAGGGGCAGCTCCTACGAGCAGTACTTC. Translating it yields CASRLGRGSSYEQYF.

J is TRBJ1-4 and V is TRBV4-3; D uncertain. This CDR3 region has 16 residues. Deletions cut 2 bases from V and 7 bases from J, with 17 bases between. CDR1 LGHNA and CDR2 YSLEER come from the germline V gene. The CDR3 nucleotides are TGCGCCAGCAGCCAAAACCCGGGGTTTTCGGGTGAAAAACTGTTTTTT. Its protein is CASSQNPGFSGEKLFF.

The chain employs TRBV28 and TRBJ2-2; 9 nucleotides line up with TRBD2. The CDR3 covers 15 residues. J was trimmed by 4 bases and V by 6 bases; bases with no gene match: 6. Per germline, CDR1 MDHEN and CDR2 SYDVKM. The CDR3 DNA reads as TGTGCCAGCAGCTTAGCGGGAGAGCGCACCGGGGAGCTGTTTTTT. It is translated as CASSLAGERTGELFF. Filled out from reference TRBV28 and TRBJ2-2, the complete variable domain reads DVKVTQSSRYLVKRTGEKVFLECVQDMDHENMFWYRQDPGLGLRLIYFSYDVKMKEKGDIPEGYSVSREKKERFSLILESASTNQTSMYLCASSLAGERTGELFFGEGSRLTVL.

CDR3 nucleotide sequence: TGCGCCAGCAGCCAAGCTACGGCCTTATCTAGACACGAGCAGTACTTC. Residues: CASSQATALSRHEQYF. This chain links TRBV4-3 with TRBJ2-7; D not certain. V lost 1 base and J lost 5, with 18 bases in between. The CDR3 runs 16 residues. Germline V gene sequence: CDR1 LGHNA, CDR2 YSLEER.

The chain links TRBV4-1 to TRBJ1-4, with D tentatively TRBD1 (6 bases). V lost 0 bases to trimming and J lost 0 bases, with 11 bases between them. The germline gives CDR1 MGHRA, CDR2 YSYEKL. CDR3 length: 17 residues. The CDR3 region has the DNA TGCGCCAGCAGCCAAGATTCCAGGGGCTCAACTAATGAAAAACTGTTTTTT. Protein product: CASSQDSRGSTNEKLFF.

This clone has just a few counts. The chain is built from TRBV6-5 and TRBJ1-1, with D possibly matching TRBD1 (5 bases). The CDR3 has 13 amino acids. The germline V gene has CDR1 MNHEY and CDR2 SVGAGI. V was cut by 1 base and J by 7 bases, with 10 bases left in between. CDR3 DNA sequence: TGTGCCAGCAGTTACTTCGACGGGGGTGAAGCTTTCTTT. Its translation is CASSYFDGGEAFF.